This record covers a single T cell receptor beta chain. What it recognizes is unknown. These data belong to a study of cytomegalovirus exposure and HLA in healthy donors. Across the whole study: A prior analysis found about 120 million unique TCR beta sequences from some 190 million T cells.

General observations from the study: Versus the 666-donor mean, an Asian-associated ancestry cluster reportedly showed fewer N-insertions in a later analysis. Among immune exposure information, only CMV serostatus was available.

PCR primers comprised 60 Vbeta and 13 Jbeta primers. In the original processing: Roughly 11 million of the roughly 80 million unique TCR beta chains counted in a later analysis were shared. Here immunoSEQ multiplex PCR was the method, and the copy in TCRdb shows in-frame clones only, minus some. D and trimming come from the DNA, and the V and J calls and clone size come from that table. The sample has about 94,000 clones, roughly 80% seen once. Germline V gene sequence: CDR1 SNHLY, CDR2 FYNNEI. The V gene end was trimmed by 4 bases and the J gene end by 5 bases; junction bases not matched to a gene: 1. The CDR3 has 14 residues.

This rearrangement joins TRBV2 to TRBJ1-5; 11 bases are shared with TRBD1. This TCR derives from a man aged 35 to 55 in good health and CMV-seropositive. The specimen sequenced was PBMCs. CDR3 coding DNA: TGTGCCAGCAGTGGGACAGGGGGCCATCAGCCCCAGCATTTT. This codes for CASSGTGGHQPQHF. Full variable domain (outside the CDR3, taken from reference TRBV2 and TRBJ1-5): EPEVTQTPSHQVTQMGQEVILRCVPISNHLYFYWYRQILGQKVEFLVSFYNNEISEKSEIFDDQFSVERPDGSNFTLKIRSTKLEDSAMYFCASSGTGGHQPQHFGDGTRLSIL.